What follows are 30 T cell receptor beta chains derived from one specimen sequenced in a study of STAT5B mutations in CD4+ large granular lymphocyte leukemia. The protocol was immunoSEQ multiplex PCR, while the TCRdb copy is restricted to in-frame clones and leaves out a portion. Of about 40,000 clones listed, 84% are singletons. The sample consisted of CD4+ T cells from blood buffy coats. The receptors stem from a human donor in good health.

The genes are TRBV7-2 and TRBJ1-1, with 8 bases identical to TRBD1. V lost 7 bases, J lost 6 bases, and 10 bases stayed unmatched. CDR3 length equals 14 residues. Germline CDR1 SGHTA, CDR2 FQGNSA. The CDR3 DNA reads as TGTGCCAGCACCCCCGGACAGGGATGGTCTGAAGCTTTCTTT. This encodes CASTPGQGWSEAFF.

The gene calls are TRBV2 and TRBJ2-1, with D tentatively TRBD1 (7 bases). The CDR3 runs to 15 residues. Germline-derived CDR1 and CDR2 are SNHLY and FYNNEI. V was cut by 2 bases and J by 10 bases, with 18 bases left in between. CDR3 sequence reads: CASSEWIGRGGEQFF. CDR3 coding DNA: TGTGCCAGCAGTGAATGGATCGGGAGAGGGGGCGAGCAGTTCTTC.

The rearrangement joins TRBV7-9 to TRBJ2-1; 7 bases are a match to TRBD1. The CDR3 totals 15 residues. The trim removed 5 bases at V and 8 bases at J, leaving 12 bases unmatched. Germline assignment: CDR1 SEHNR and CDR2 FQNEAQ (reference sequence). CDR3 sequence (DNA): TGTGCCAGCAGCGTGGGGGACAGCGGCGGCGATGAGCAGTTCTTC. It translates to CASSVGDSGGDEQFF.

The J gene is TRBJ2-3, the V gene TRBV18, with 7 bases aligning to TRBD2. CDR1 KGHSH and CDR2 LQKENI come from the germline V gene. The J segment lost 0 bases and the V segment lost 2 bases, leaving 2 bases of the junction unmatched. The length of the CDR3 is 15 residues. This CDR3 is CASSPSAGSTDTQYF. DNA of the CDR3: TGTGCCAGCTCACCATCAGCGGGAAGCACAGATACGCAGTATTTT.

This sequence joins TRBV7-4 and TRBJ2-7; 8 bases are shared with TRBD1. Germline V CDR1 and CDR2: SGHVT, SQSDAQ. V trimming: 4 bases; J trimming: 6 bases; junction bases outside the gene matches: 20. This CDR3 spans 18 amino acids. CDR3 protein: CASSSGASDRGPVCEQYF. Written as DNA, the CDR3 is TGTGCCAGCAGCTCTGGGGCGTCCGACAGGGGTCCGGTGTGCGAGCAGTACTTC.

The chain recombines TRBV5-1 with TRBJ1-6; 8 positions agree with TRBD1. Germline values: CDR1 SGHRS, CDR2 YFSETQ. The V and J ends lost 0 bases and 8 bases, in that order; junction bases with no gene match: 1. The CDR3 is made up of 14 amino acids. The CDR3 nucleotides read TGCGCCAGCAGCTTGGTGACAGGGGATTCACCCCTCCACTTT. Encoded protein: CASSLVTGDSPLHF. Using reference TRBV5-1 and TRBJ1-6 for the parts outside the CDR3, the full variable domain is KAGVTQTPRYLIKTRGQQVTLSCSPISGHRSVSWYQQTPGQGLQFLFEYFSETQRNKGNFPGRFSGRQFSNSRSEMNVSTLELGDSALYLCASSLVTGDSPLHFGNGTRLTVT.

This chain connects TRBV7-9 to TRBJ1-2; D gene uncertain. V was clipped by 1 base and J by 6 bases, with 9 bases between them. Germline assignment: CDR1 SEHNR and CDR2 FQNEAQ (reference sequence). The CDR3 has 13 amino acids. The CDR3 region is CASSLVFLDGYTF. In DNA, the CDR3 is TGTGCCAGCAGCTTAGTCTTTTTGGATGGCTACACCTTC. The full variable domain, completed using reference TRBV7-9 and TRBJ1-2, is DTGVSQNPRHKITKRGQNVTFRCDPISEHNRLYWYRQTLGQGPEFLTYFQNEAQLEKSRLLSDRFSAERPKGSFSTLEIQRTEQGDSAMYLCASSLVFLDGYTFGSGTRLTVV.

The chain employs TRBV6-4 and TRBJ2-3, with 7 bases fitting TRBD2. This CDR3 has 15 amino acids. Germline loops: CDR1 MRHNA, CDR2 SNTAGT. J lost 10 bases, V lost 0 bases, and 10 bases had no gene match. CDR3 sequence reads: CASSDSKAGRVAQYF. CDR3 nucleotide sequence: TGTGCCAGCAGTGACTCGAAAGCGGGAAGAGTGGCGCAGTATTTT.

The chain is built from TRBV9 and TRBJ1-6; D call uncertain. Looked up from germline, CDR1 is SGDLS and CDR2 is YYNGEE. V lost 4 bases and J lost 0, with 23 bases in between. The CDR3 has 20 residues. CDR3 sequence (DNA): TGTGCCAGCAGCCCCCGGGCAGGTTGGCTTGCGAGCTCCTATAATTCACCCCTCCACTTT. This codes for CASSPRAGWLASSYNSPLHF.

The chain combines TRBV6-5 with TRBJ2-1; TRBD1 or TRBD2 may be the D gene (5 bases each). V dropped 5 bases and J dropped 0 bases, with 11 bases sitting between them. This CDR3 is 15 amino acids long. Germline V gene data show CDR1 as MNHEY and CDR2 as SVGAGI. This chain's CDR3 is CASSRGRSSYNEQFF. The CDR3 DNA sequence: TGTGCCAGCAGTAGGGGACGGAGCTCCTACAATGAGCAGTTCTTC.

V is TRBV7-7 and J is TRBJ2-1, with D possibly matching TRBD1 (5 bases). CDR3 length: 12 residues. Germline CDR1 reads SSHAT; CDR2 reads FNYEAQ (reference sequence). V was cut by 1 base and J by 11 bases, with 9 bases left in between. The CDR3 loop is CASSLGQGKQFF. As DNA, the CDR3 is TGTGCCAGCAGCTTAGGTCAGGGAAAGCAGTTCTTC.

This chain uses TRBV27 with TRBJ2-7; 8 bases are shared with TRBD1. CDR1 is MNHEY, CDR2 SMNVEV, per germline (reference sequence). After removal of 5 bases from V and 0 bases from J, the junction contained 3 bases not matched to a gene. The CDR3 covers 14 residues. In nucleotides, the CDR3 is TGTGCCAGCAGTCCCACAGGGGGCTCCTACGAGCAGTACTTC. Its translation: CASSPTGGSYEQYF.

The CDR3: CASSYLSGGGYGYTF. Written as DNA, the CDR3 is TGTGCCAGCAGTTACCTTTCGGGGGGTGGGTATGGCTACACCTTC. The chain is built from TRBV6-5 and TRBJ1-2, with a weak D call TRBD1 (5 bases). Per germline, CDR1 MNHEY and CDR2 SVGAGI. The V and J ends lost 2 bases and 5 bases respectively, with 15 bases between them. The CDR3 totals 15 residues.

The V gene is TRBV9, the J gene TRBJ2-4; no clear D. This CDR3 has 18 residues. CDR1 SGDLS and CDR2 YYNGEE come from the germline V gene. The V end lost 0 bases, the J end lost 1 base, and 17 bases lay between the germline ends. The CDR3 DNA follows: TGTGCCAGCAGCGTAGAAAGGTCGAGCGTCAAGGCCAAAAACATTCAGTACTTC. This codes for CASSVERSSVKAKNIQYF.

This clone occurred a few times. The V and J genes are TRBV19 and TRBJ2-7, with 8 bases fitting TRBD1. The V and J ends lost 7 bases and 2 bases, in that order; junction bases with no gene match: 10. The V gene's germline CDR1 is LNHDA and CDR2 SQIVND (reference sequence). The CDR3 runs to 15 residues. The CDR3 DNA is TGTGCCAGTACCGATATCGGGACAGGAGCCTACGAGCAGTACTTC. Translated, it gives CASTDIGTGAYEQYF.

V and J are TRBV7-3 and TRBJ2-2, with D tentatively TRBD1 or TRBD2 (6 bases each). The germline gives CDR1 SGHTA, CDR2 FQGTGA. Trimming took off 3 bases at V and 3 bases at J, with 8 bases between the two ends. The CDR3 runs 14 residues. The CDR3 protein is CASSFGGHTGELFF. For the CDR3, the DNA is TGTGCCAGCAGCTTTGGGGGGCACACCGGGGAGCTGTTTTTT.

V usage is TRBV11-3 and J usage is TRBJ2-3, with 7 bases lining up with TRBD2. After removal of 4 bases from V and 2 bases from J, the junction contained 6 bases not matched to a gene. CDR3 length: 15 amino acids. Germline assignment: CDR1 SGHNT and CDR2 YENEEA. The CDR3 nucleotides read TGTGCCAGCAGCTGGGGCGGGGGTAACACAGATACGCAGTATTTT. Its translation is CASSWGGGNTDTQYF.

The CDR3 loop reads CASSFSQGSYEQYF. The CDR3, as DNA: TGTGCCAGCAGTTTTTCACAGGGCTCCTACGAGCAGTACTTC. The chain links TRBV27 to TRBJ2-5; tentative D call: TRBD1 (6 bases). The DNA end lines up better with TRBJ2-7; the J call may be wrong. In germline, CDR1 is MNHEY, CDR2 SMNVEV (reference sequence). CDR3 length: 14 amino acids.

This rearrangement joins TRBV7-7 to TRBJ2-1, with D maybe TRBD1 (6 bases). Germline V CDR1 and CDR2: SSHAT, FNYEAQ (reference sequence). V lost 4 bases, J lost 5 bases, and 9 bases lay in between. CDR3 length: 13 amino acids. The CDR3 DNA sequence: TGTGCCAGCAGCTCCAACAGGGACAATGAGCAGTTCTTC. It encodes CASSSNRDNEQFF.

The chain has TRBV7-2 and TRBJ1-4, with D possibly TRBD1 on 6 matching bases. With 5 bases removed from V and 7 bases from J, the gap between germline ends came to 17 bases. This CDR3 contains 15 residues. Germline-derived CDR1 and CDR2 are SGHTA and FQGNSA. CDR3 sequence: CASSKSAGASEKLFF. DNA for the CDR3: TGTGCCAGCAGCAAATCAGCGGGGGCTAGTGAAAAACTGTTTTTT.

The rearrangement links TRBV2 to TRBJ1-5; the match to TRBD1 covers 7 bases. CDR3 size: 14 residues. Germline V gives CDR1 SNHLY, CDR2 FYNNEI. V trimming: 8 bases; J trimming: 6 bases; junction bases outside the gene matches: 10. The DNA of the CDR3 is TGTGCCAGCCAACAGGGGTGGAGCGGTCAGCCCCAGCATTTT. Translation gives CASQQGWSGQPQHF.

The chain links TRBV28 to TRBJ1-2; D perhaps matches TRBD1 (6 bases). The CDR3 is 13 residues long. Trimming removed 4 bases from V and 6 bases from J, with 12 bases in between. Germline V lookup: CDR1 MDHEN, CDR2 SYDVKM. The CDR3 bases are TGTGCCAGCAGTTCCATTAACAGGGATGGCTACACCTTC. This gives the protein CASSSINRDGYTF.

V is TRBV10-2 and J is TRBJ2-7, with 8 bases identical to TRBD1. V lost 4 bases, J lost 5 bases, and 7 bases stayed unmatched. The CDR3 runs to 14 residues. Germline CDR1 reads WSHSY; CDR2 reads SAAADI. This chain's CDR3 is CASSGDRTENEQYF. CDR3 nucleotide sequence: TGCGCCAGCAGTGGGGACAGGACGGAGAACGAGCAGTACTTC.

The rearrangement joins TRBV10-3 to TRBJ2-7, with 13 bases fitting TRBD2. The CDR3 is 16 amino acids. Losses at the gene ends were 6 bases for V and 3 bases for J; bases not matched to a gene: 8. Per germline, CDR1 ENHRY and CDR2 SYGVKD. The CDR3 DNA follows: TGTGCCATCAGATTAAGGACTAGCGGGAGCGTCTACGAGCAGTACTTC. Translated: CAIRLRTSGSVYEQYF.

The rearrangement links TRBV7-6 to TRBJ2-1; 9 nucleotides agree with TRBD2. Germline V gene lookup returns CDR1 SGHVS and CDR2 FNYEAQ. This CDR3 has 13 amino acids. V lost 7 bases, J lost 4 bases, and 2 bases stayed unmatched. The CDR3 nucleotides are TGTGCCAGCACTAGCGGGATGTACAATGAGCAGTTCTTC. Its translation: CASTSGMYNEQFF.

V and J are TRBV6-5 and TRBJ2-2; D is ambiguous. V lost 0 bases and J 1 base, leaving 0 bases between the germline ends. Germline V gives CDR1 MNHEY, CDR2 SVGAGI. This CDR3 region has 13 residues. CDR3 loop: CASSYSNTGELFF. The CDR3 DNA reads TGTGCCAGCAGTTACTCGAACACCGGGGAGCTGTTTTTT.

The chain recombines TRBV19 with TRBJ1-2; 8 bases map to TRBD1. Germline V lookup: CDR1 LNHDA, CDR2 SQIVND (reference sequence). The CDR3 extends over 14 amino acids. The trim removed 4 bases at V and 6 bases at J, leaving 7 bases unmatched. CDR3 nucleotide sequence: TGTGCCAGTAGTAATGACAGGGGAACTCATGGCTACACCTTC. It is translated as CASSNDRGTHGYTF. Looking up the rest from reference TRBV19 and TRBJ1-2 gives the full variable domain: DGGITQSPKYLFRKEGQNVTLSCEQNLNHDAMYWYRQDPGQGLRLIYYSQIVNDFQKGDIAEGYSVSREKKESFPLTVTSAQKNPTAFYLCASSNDRGTHGYTFGSGTRLTVV.

This clone was recorded a few times. The rearrangement uses TRBV19 and TRBJ2-7; 7 nucleotides match TRBD1. V shed 3 bases and J 2 bases; nucleotides not matched to a gene: 1. Germline CDR1 and CDR2: LNHDA and SQIVND (reference sequence). This CDR3 is built from 13 residues. The CDR3 protein is CASSMQGAYEQYF. As DNA, the CDR3 is TGTGCCAGTAGTATGCAGGGGGCCTACGAGCAGTACTTC.

This rearrangement joins TRBV7-3 to TRBJ2-2; TRBD1 matches 7 bases. Trimming cost V 6 bases and J 4 bases; bases outside gene matches: 8. This CDR3 has 15 amino acids. CDR1 and CDR2 from the germline V gene are SGHTA and FQGTGA. CDR3 nucleotide sequence: TGTGCCAGCAGACAGGAACGACAGGGCACCGGGGAGCTGTTTTTT. This encodes CASRQERQGTGELFF.

The chain joins TRBV6-1 to TRBJ1-2; no definite D call. The CDR3 runs to 15 residues. Germline CDR1 MNHNS, CDR2 SASEGT. Between the trimmed V and J ends, which lost 3 bases and 2 bases, there was a span of 13 bases. Written as DNA, the CDR3 is TGTGCCAGCAGTGAGCAAGTCGCTGGGAACTATGGCTACACCTTC. It is translated as CASSEQVAGNYGYTF.